This entry lists 28 T cell receptor beta chains sequenced from one sample in a study of regulatory T cells in long-lasting Graves disease. Building the TCR beta libraries relied on iRepertoire HTBI primers, and CDR3 regions underwent Arm-PCR. TCRdb reanalysed the multiplex PCR reads using MiXCR and keeps one entry per CDR3 protein. The data hold more than 400,000 distinct CDR3 sequences, with 15% to 20% observed a single time. Time point here: newly diagnosed GD, antithyroid drugs for less than 3 months. From PBMCs, RNA was extracted and then used to make the TCR library. These same records also appear under a second study, on T cells in Graves' hyperthyroidism and ophthalmopathy.

Sample: peripheral blood mononuclear cells (PBMCs), taken at new diagnosis, from a patient treated with antithyroid drugs. These receptors were obtained from a man aged 35-49 years with Graves disease.

The rearrangement uses TRBV19 and TRBJ2-7; D is unresolved. Germline V gene data show CDR1 as LNHDA and CDR2 as SQIVND (reference sequence). The V and J ends lost 3 bases and 3 bases respectively, with 12 bases between them. The CDR3 consists of 14 residues. The CDR3 DNA reads as TGTGCCAGTAGTATGTTCGGCAGGAACTACGAGCAGTACTTC. Amino acids: CASSMFGRNYEQYF.

At least ten counts were recorded for this clonotype. The chain is built from TRBV27 and TRBJ2-6; 8 nucleotides align to TRBD2. The V segment lost 6 bases and the J segment 0 bases; nucleotides outside the gene matches: 13. Germline CDR1 is MNHEY and CDR2 is SMNVEV (reference sequence). This CDR3 has 19 residues. DNA of the CDR3: TGTGCCAGCAGCACCCAACTACTAGCGGACCACTCTGGGGCCAACGTCCTGACTTTC. Residues: CASSTQLLADHSGANVLTF.

This clonotype was recorded many times. The chain employs TRBV27 and TRBJ1-5; unclear D gene. V lost 8 bases and J 4 bases, leaving 15 bases between the germline ends. Germline CDR1 is MNHEY and CDR2 is SMNVEV (reference sequence). This CDR3 region has 14 residues. CDR3 loop: CASRLTGPNQPQHF. The CDR3, as DNA: TGTGCCAGCCGTCTCACCGGCCCAAATCAGCCCCAGCATTTT.

The rearrangement joins TRBV19 to TRBJ1-2; 7 nucleotides line up with TRBD1. V lost 10 bases, J lost 6 bases, and 5 bases stayed unmatched. CDR1 and CDR2 (germline): LNHDA, SQIVND (reference sequence). The CDR3 totals 11 residues. The CDR3: CATRQGDGYTF. The CDR3 DNA is TGTGCCACCAGACAGGGCGATGGCTACACCTTC.

The chain recombines TRBV12-3 or TRBV12-4 with TRBJ2-1; D is possibly TRBD1 (6 bases). The CDR3 totals 13 residues. V lost 10 bases and J 2 bases, leaving 12 bases between the germline ends. CDR3 amino acids: CAIHRDPYNEQFF. The DNA of the CDR3 is TGTGCCATCCACAGGGACCCCTACAATGAGCAGTTCTTC.

This chain connects TRBV5-6 to TRBJ1-5; D is uncertain. Germline-derived CDR1 and CDR2 are SGHDT and YYEEEE. CDR3 length: 16 amino acids. The V and J ends lost 1 base and 5 bases respectively, with 16 bases between them. CDR3 in amino acids: CASSLRTRRSYQPQHF. Here the CDR3 DNA reads TGTGCCAGCAGCTTGCGTACGAGAAGGAGCTATCAGCCCCAGCATTTT.

DNA for the CDR3: TGCAGCGTTAGTGCTGTTGAAGCTTTCTTT. Translated, it gives CSVSAVEAFF. The chain uses TRBV29-1 and TRBJ1-1; the D is unclear. CDR1 SQVTM and CDR2 ANQGSEA come from the germline V gene. Trimming removed 5 bases from V and 7 bases from J, with 8 bases in between. This CDR3 has 10 residues.

This clonotype was recorded many times. The gene calls are TRBV28 and TRBJ2-6; D gene uncertain. With 4 bases removed from V and 2 bases from J, the gap between germline ends came to 9 bases. CDR1 and CDR2 from the germline V gene are MDHEN and SYDVKM. The CDR3 has 15 amino acids. The CDR3 coding sequence is TGTGCCAGCAGTTATGCGAAAACTGGGGCCAACGTCCTGACTTTC. Residues: CASSYAKTGANVLTF. Based on the CDR3 plus reference TRBV28 and TRBJ2-6, the full variable domain is DVKVTQSSRYLVKRTGEKVFLECVQDMDHENMFWYRQDPGLGLRLIYFSYDVKMKEKGDIPEGYSVSREKKERFSLILESASTNQTSMYLCASSYAKTGANVLTFGAGSRLTVL.

This clonotype showed up many times. V usage is TRBV7-3 and J usage is TRBJ2-2; 7 bases are shared with TRBD1. CDR3 size: 16 residues. CDR1 and CDR2 from the germline V gene are SGHTA and FQGTGA. Losses at the gene ends were 4 bases for V and 3 bases for J; bases not matched to a gene: 8. This CDR3 is CASSSEGARYTGELFF. DNA of the CDR3: TGTGCCAGCAGCTCCGAGGGGGCGCGATACACCGGGGAGCTGTTTTTT.

Ten or more counts support this clonotype. The chain uses TRBV7-3 and TRBJ2-1; D gene ambiguous. V was shortened by 3 bases and J by 6 bases, with 9 bases between the two germline ends. CDR1 is SGHTA, CDR2 FQGTGA, per germline. This CDR3 contains 13 residues. The CDR3 reads CASSFDPANEQFF. The CDR3 DNA follows: TGTGCCAGCAGCTTCGACCCAGCCAATGAGCAGTTCTTC.

There are a few counts of this clonotype. The chain has TRBV10-3 and TRBJ2-1, with TRBD1 identical over 10 bases. There are 14 residues in the CDR3. Germline lookup yields CDR1 ENHRY and CDR2 SYGVKD. The trim removed 3 bases at V and 6 bases at J, leaving 2 bases unmatched. The CDR3 region has the DNA TGTGCCATCAGTGACCGGACAGGGGGCAATGAGCAGTTCTTC. This translates into CAISDRTGGNEQFF.

The chain links TRBV30 to TRBJ2-3; 11 bases match TRBD1. This CDR3 is built from 13 residues. The V and J ends lost 6 bases and 3 bases, in that order; junction bases with no gene match: 2. Germline assignment: CDR1 GTSNPN and CDR2 SVGIG (reference sequence). The CDR3, as DNA: TGTGCCTGCGGGACAGGGGGAACAGATACGCAGTATTTT. It codes for CACGTGGTDTQYF.

This clonotype was recorded a few times. The gene calls are TRBV20-1 and TRBJ2-3, with TRBD2 matching over 14 bases. Unmatched junction bases numbered 12, after V lost 0 bases and J lost 7 bases. Germline V gene sequence: CDR1 DFQATT, CDR2 SNEGSKA (reference sequence). The CDR3 totals 18 residues. The CDR3 DNA reads TGCAGTGCTAGAGATTACGCAGGGACTAGCGGGAGAGGAAATACGCAGTATTTT. This encodes CSARDYAGTSGRGNTQYF.

This clonotype was detected a few times. The chain has TRBV3-1 and TRBJ2-2; D remains ambiguous. Deletions cut 1 base from V and 5 bases from J, with 8 bases between. This CDR3 contains 14 residues. CDR1 and CDR2 (germline): LGHDT, YNNKEL (reference sequence). The CDR3 DNA reads as TGTGCCAGCAGCCAAGTAGACCTTACCGGGGAGCTGTTTTTT. Protein sequence: CASSQVDLTGELFF.

The table lists this clonotype with many counts. The chain couples TRBV20-1 to TRBJ1-6, with 11 bases identical to TRBD1. Germline CDR1 DFQATT, CDR2 SNEGSKA (reference sequence). The CDR3 has 17 amino acids. Unmatched junction bases numbered 11, after V lost 0 bases and J lost 10 bases. The CDR3 DNA reads TGCAGTGCTAGAGATTCCGGTGGACAGGGGGCACGATCACCCCTCCACTTT. Protein product: CSARDSGGQGARSPLHF.

Ten or more counts support this clonotype. CDR3 sequence reads: CASSQGLAINEQFF. CDR3 coding DNA: TGTGCCAGCAGCCAGGGACTGGCAATTAATGAGCAGTTCTTC. This chain links TRBV6-1 with TRBJ2-1, with D maybe TRBD2 (6 bases). Trimming cost V 6 bases and J 7 bases, with 16 bases left between them. The germline V gene encodes CDR1 MNHNS and CDR2 SASEGT. The length of the CDR3 is 14 residues.

This clonotype was counted at least ten times. The chain is built from TRBV20-1 and TRBJ2-7; D is perhaps TRBD1 (5 bases). Between the trimmed V and J ends, which lost 3 bases and 3 bases, there was a span of 18 bases. This CDR3 spans 15 amino acids. Germline V gives CDR1 DFQATT, CDR2 SNEGSKA (reference sequence). Here the CDR3 reads CSASKQVSTYYEQYF. In DNA, the CDR3 is TGCAGTGCTAGTAAACAGGTTTCAACCTACTACGAGCAGTACTTC.

This clonotype appeared a few times. V is TRBV14 and J is TRBJ2-7, with TRBD1 matching over 9 bases. The V segment lost 2 bases and the J segment 2 bases; nucleotides outside the gene matches: 4. This CDR3 spans 15 amino acids. Germline lookup yields CDR1 SGHDN and CDR2 FVKESK. For the CDR3, the DNA is TGTGCCAGCAGCCAAAAGACAGGGGGGACCTACGAGCAGTACTTC. It translates to CASSQKTGGTYEQYF. Together with reference TRBV14 and TRBJ2-7, the CDR3 gives the full variable domain: EAGVTQFPSHSVIEKGQTVTLRCDPISGHDNLYWYRRVMGKEIKFLLHFVKESKQDESGMPNNRFLAERTGGTYSTLKVQPAELEDSGVYFCASSQKTGGTYEQYFGPGTRLTVT.

A few counts support this clonotype. This chain joins TRBV24-1 and TRBJ2-1; 12 nucleotides match TRBD2. The ends lost 11 bases at V and 0 bases at J; junction bases unmatched: 16. The CDR3 sequence is 19 residues long. CDR1 KGHDR and CDR2 SFDVKD come from the germline V gene. CDR3 nucleotide sequence: TGTGCCAAACCGGGACTAGCGGGTCAATTCCCAAGCTCCTACAATGAGCAGTTCTTC. This encodes CAKPGLAGQFPSSYNEQFF.

This clonotype came up many times. The chain uses TRBV20-1 and TRBJ2-3; 8 positions agree with TRBD1. CDR1 and CDR2 from the germline V gene are DFQATT and SNEGSKA (reference sequence). The CDR3 sequence is 15 residues long. Written as DNA, the CDR3 is TGCAGGGTCGGTCCAGGGGGCTTAAGCACAGATACGCAGTATTTT. This translates into CRVGPGGLSTDTQYF.

The rearrangement links TRBV29-1 to TRBJ2-4; tentative D call: TRBD1 (6 bases). Germline CDR1 is SQVTM and CDR2 is ANQGSEA. V lost 7 bases to trimming and J lost 4 bases, with 14 bases between them. The CDR3 runs to 13 residues. The CDR3 region has the DNA TGCAGCGCCGGGCCAGGGGATAAAAACATTCAGTACTTC. Translating it yields CSAGPGDKNIQYF.

The chain has TRBV19 and TRBJ1-5, with D possibly being TRBD1 (6 bases). Germline V gene lookup returns CDR1 LNHDA and CDR2 SQIVND (reference sequence). With 6 bases removed from V and 3 bases from J, the gap between germline ends came to 12 bases. The CDR3 runs 14 residues. In DNA form, the CDR3 reads TGTGCCAGTAGCAAGGGACACCACAATCAGCCCCAGCATTTT. Encoded protein: CASSKGHHNQPQHF.

This chain links TRBV5-1 with TRBJ2-7; 15 nucleotides align to TRBD2. Germline values: CDR1 SGHRS, CDR2 YFSETQ. The CDR3 extends over 19 amino acids. V dropped 0 bases and J dropped 0; count of bases not matched to a gene: 7. The CDR3 sequence is CASSLEGLAGGPSSYEQYF. CDR3 sequence (DNA): TGCGCCAGCAGCTTGGAGGGACTAGCGGGAGGTCCCAGCTCCTACGAGCAGTACTTC. The complete variable domain, with remaining parts taken from reference TRBV5-1 and TRBJ2-7, reads KAGVTQTPRYLIKTRGQQVTLSCSPISGHRSVSWYQQTPGQGLQFLFEYFSETQRNKGNFPGRFSGRQFSNSRSEMNVSTLELGDSALYLCASSLEGLAGGPSSYEQYFGPGTRLTVT.

V and J are TRBV29-1 and TRBJ2-3; TRBD2 matches at 14 bases. The CDR3 runs 15 residues. J lost 6 bases, V lost 7 bases, and 9 bases had no gene match. The germline V gene has CDR1 SQVTM and CDR2 ANQGSEA. CDR3 DNA: TGCAGCGCCGAAGGACTAGCGGGAGGTTGGGATACGCAGTATTTT. Translating it yields CSAEGLAGGWDTQYF.

This clonotype was found many times. The V gene is TRBV12-3 or TRBV12-4, the J gene TRBJ1-2; D unclear. V lost 6 bases to trimming and J lost 4 bases, with 9 bases between them. This CDR3 comprises 12 residues. CDR3 DNA: TGTGCCAGCAGCTCCACTACCTATGGCTACACCTTC. The encoded protein is CASSSTTYGYTF.

The sample holds a few counts of this clonotype. The chain uses TRBV7-9 and TRBJ2-1; D is undetermined. Trimming stripped 5 bases from V and 4 bases from J, with 9 bases between. Germline assignment: CDR1 SEHNR and CDR2 FQNEAQ (reference sequence). The CDR3 is made up of 13 amino acids. CDR3 region: CASSHPGYNEQFF. The CDR3 region has the DNA TGTGCCAGCAGCCACCCCGGATACAATGAGCAGTTCTTC.

Comments on this clonotype: The junction and the germline gene differ at one end; a read error may be behind it. The chain combines TRBV12-3 or TRBV12-4 with TRBJ2-3; D remains ambiguous. This CDR3 is 12 amino acids long. The CDR3 sequence: CASSQITDTQYF. CDR3 sequence (DNA): TGCGCCAGCAGCCAAATAACAGATACGCAGTATTTT.

This clonotype has just a few counts. DNA for the CDR3: TGTGCCACCAGTGACCGTGGCCACGGGGCTAGCGGGAGACACACCGGGGAGCTGTTTTTT. This sequence encodes CATSDRGHGASGRHTGELFF. The chain joins TRBV24-1 to TRBJ2-2; 10 nucleotides match TRBD2. The CDR3 has 20 amino acids. Trimming removed 4 bases from V and 3 bases from J; junction bases left unmatched: 16. Per germline, CDR1 KGHDR and CDR2 SFDVKD.